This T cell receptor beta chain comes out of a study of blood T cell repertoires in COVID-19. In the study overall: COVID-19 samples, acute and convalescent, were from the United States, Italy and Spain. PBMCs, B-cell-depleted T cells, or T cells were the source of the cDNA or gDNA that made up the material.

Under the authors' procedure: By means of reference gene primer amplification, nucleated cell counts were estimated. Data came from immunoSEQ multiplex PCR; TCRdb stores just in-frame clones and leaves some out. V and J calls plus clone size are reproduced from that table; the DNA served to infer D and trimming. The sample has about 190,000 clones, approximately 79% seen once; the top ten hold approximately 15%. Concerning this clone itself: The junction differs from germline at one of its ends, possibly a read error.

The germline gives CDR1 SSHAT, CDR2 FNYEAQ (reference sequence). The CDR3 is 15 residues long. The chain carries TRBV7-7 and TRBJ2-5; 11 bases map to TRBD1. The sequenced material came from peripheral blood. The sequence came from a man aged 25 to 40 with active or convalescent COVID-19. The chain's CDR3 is CASSFGQGARETQYF. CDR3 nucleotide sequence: TGTGCTAGCAGCTTTGGACAGGGGGCGAGAGAGACCCAGTACTTC.